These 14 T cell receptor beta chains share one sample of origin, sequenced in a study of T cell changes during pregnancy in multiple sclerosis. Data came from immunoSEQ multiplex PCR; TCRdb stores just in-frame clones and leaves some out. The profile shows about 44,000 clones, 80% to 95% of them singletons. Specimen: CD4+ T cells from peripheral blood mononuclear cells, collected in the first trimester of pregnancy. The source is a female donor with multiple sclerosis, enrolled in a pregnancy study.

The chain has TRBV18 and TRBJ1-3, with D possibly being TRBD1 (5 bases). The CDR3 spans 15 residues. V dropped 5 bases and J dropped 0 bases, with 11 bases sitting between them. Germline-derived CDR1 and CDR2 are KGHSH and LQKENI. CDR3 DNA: TGTGCCAGCTCAACGACAGAGACCTCTGGAAACACCATATATTTT. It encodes CASSTTETSGNTIYF. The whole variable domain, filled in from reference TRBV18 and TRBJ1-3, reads NAGVMQNPRHLVRRRGQEARLRCSPMKGHSHVYWYRQLPEEGLKFMVYLQKENIIDESGMPKERFSAEFPKEGPSILRIQQVVRGDSAAYFCASSTTETSGNTIYFGEGSWLTVV.

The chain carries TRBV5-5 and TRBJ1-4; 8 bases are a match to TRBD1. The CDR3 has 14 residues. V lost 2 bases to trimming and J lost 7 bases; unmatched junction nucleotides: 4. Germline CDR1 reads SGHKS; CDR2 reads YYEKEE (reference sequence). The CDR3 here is CASSFGTGPEKLFF. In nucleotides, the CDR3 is TGTGCCAGCAGCTTCGGGACAGGACCTGAAAAACTGTTTTTT.

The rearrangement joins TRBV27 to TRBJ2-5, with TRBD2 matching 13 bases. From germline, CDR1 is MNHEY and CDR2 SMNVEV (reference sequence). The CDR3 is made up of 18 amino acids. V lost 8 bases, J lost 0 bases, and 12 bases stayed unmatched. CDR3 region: CASGPLTSGRPNQETQYF. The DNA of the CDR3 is TGTGCCAGCGGGCCTTTGACTAGCGGGAGGCCAAACCAAGAGACCCAGTACTTC.

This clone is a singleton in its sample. DNA of the CDR3: TGTGCCAGCAGTGAAAGACAGGGGGCAGATACGCAGTATTTT. Translation: CASSERQGADTQYF. The V gene is TRBV2, the J gene TRBJ2-3, with TRBD1 identical over 9 bases. V lost 2 bases to trimming and J lost 4 bases; unmatched junction nucleotides: 1. The CDR3 totals 14 residues. Germline-derived CDR1 and CDR2 are SNHLY and FYNNEI.

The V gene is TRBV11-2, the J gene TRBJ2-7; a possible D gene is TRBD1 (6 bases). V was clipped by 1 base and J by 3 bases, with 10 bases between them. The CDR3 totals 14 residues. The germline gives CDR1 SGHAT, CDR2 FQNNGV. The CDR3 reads CASSLGTELYEQYF. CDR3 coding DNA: TGTGCCAGCAGCTTAGGGACAGAACTCTACGAGCAGTACTTC.

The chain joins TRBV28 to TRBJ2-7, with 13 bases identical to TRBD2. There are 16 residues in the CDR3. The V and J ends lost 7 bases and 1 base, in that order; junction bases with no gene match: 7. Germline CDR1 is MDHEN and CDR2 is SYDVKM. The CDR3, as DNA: TGTGCCAGCACCTTGACACTAGCGGGAGGGTCCTACGAGCAGTACTTC. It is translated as CASTLTLAGGSYEQYF.

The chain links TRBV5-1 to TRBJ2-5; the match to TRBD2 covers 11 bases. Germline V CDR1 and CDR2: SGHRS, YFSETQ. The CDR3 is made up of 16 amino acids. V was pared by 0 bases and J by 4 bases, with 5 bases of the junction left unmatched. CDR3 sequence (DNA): TGCGCCAGCAGCTTGGTGGGGCTAGCGGGAGGAGAGACCCAGTACTTC. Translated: CASSLVGLAGGETQYF.

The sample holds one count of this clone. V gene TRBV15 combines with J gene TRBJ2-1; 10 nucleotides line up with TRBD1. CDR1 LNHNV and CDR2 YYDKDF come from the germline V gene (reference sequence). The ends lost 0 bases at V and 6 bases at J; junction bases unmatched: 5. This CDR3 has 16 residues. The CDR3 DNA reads TGTGCCACCAGCAGAGATCAGGGACAGGGGAGCAATGAGCAGTTCTTC. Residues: CATSRDQGQGSNEQFF.

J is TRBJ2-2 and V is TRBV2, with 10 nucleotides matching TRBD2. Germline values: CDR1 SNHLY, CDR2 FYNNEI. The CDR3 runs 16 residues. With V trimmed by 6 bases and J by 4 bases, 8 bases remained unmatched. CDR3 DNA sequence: TGTGCCAGCAGGGCGGGGCTAGCGGGAGTCACCGGGGAGCTGTTTTTT. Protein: CASRAGLAGVTGELFF.

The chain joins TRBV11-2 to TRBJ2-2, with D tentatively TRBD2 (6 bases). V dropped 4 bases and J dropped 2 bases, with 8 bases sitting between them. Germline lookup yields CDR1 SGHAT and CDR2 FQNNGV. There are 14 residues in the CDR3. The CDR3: CASSWGVNTGELFF. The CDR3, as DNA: TGTGCCAGCAGCTGGGGGGTAAACACCGGGGAGCTGTTTTTT.

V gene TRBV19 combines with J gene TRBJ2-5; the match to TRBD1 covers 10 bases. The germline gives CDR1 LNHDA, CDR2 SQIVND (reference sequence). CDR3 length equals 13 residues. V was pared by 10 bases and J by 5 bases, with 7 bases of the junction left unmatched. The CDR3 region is CATGQGRWETQYF. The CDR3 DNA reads TGTGCCACGGGACAGGGGAGATGGGAGACCCAGTACTTC.

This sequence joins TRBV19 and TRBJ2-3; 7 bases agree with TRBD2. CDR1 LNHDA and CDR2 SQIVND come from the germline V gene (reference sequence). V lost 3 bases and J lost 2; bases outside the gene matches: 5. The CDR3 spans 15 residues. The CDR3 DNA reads TGTGCCAGTAGTATCTCCAGCGGGACCACAGATACGCAGTATTTT. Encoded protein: CASSISSGTTDTQYF.

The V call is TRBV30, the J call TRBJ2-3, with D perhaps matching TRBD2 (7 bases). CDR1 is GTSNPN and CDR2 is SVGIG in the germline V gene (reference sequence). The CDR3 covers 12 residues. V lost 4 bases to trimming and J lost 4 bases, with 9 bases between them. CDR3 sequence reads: CAWKGGADTQYF. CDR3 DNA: TGTGCCTGGAAAGGGGGGGCAGATACGCAGTATTTT.

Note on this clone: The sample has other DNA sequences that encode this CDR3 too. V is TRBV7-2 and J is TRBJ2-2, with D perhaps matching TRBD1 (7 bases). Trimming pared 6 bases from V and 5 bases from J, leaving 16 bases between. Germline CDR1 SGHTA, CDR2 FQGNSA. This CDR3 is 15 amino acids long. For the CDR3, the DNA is TGTGCCAGCAGTCCCACAGGGGCGGGAACCGGGGAGCTGTTTTTT. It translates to CASSPTGAGTGELFF.